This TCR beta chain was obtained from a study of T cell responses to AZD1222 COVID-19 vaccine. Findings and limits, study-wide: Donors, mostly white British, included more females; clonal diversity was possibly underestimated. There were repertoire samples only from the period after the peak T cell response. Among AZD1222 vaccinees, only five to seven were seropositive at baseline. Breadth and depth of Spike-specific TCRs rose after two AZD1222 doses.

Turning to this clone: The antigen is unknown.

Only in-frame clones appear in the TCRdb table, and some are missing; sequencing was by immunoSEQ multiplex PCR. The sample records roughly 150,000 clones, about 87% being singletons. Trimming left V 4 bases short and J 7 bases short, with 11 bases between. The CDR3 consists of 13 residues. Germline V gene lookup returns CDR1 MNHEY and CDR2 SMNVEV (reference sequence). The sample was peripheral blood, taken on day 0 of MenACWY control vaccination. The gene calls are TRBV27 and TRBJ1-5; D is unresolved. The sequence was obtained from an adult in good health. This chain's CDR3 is CASSSPLGQPQHF. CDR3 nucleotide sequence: TGTGCCAGCAGTTCCCCGTTAGGACAGCCCCAGCATTTT.